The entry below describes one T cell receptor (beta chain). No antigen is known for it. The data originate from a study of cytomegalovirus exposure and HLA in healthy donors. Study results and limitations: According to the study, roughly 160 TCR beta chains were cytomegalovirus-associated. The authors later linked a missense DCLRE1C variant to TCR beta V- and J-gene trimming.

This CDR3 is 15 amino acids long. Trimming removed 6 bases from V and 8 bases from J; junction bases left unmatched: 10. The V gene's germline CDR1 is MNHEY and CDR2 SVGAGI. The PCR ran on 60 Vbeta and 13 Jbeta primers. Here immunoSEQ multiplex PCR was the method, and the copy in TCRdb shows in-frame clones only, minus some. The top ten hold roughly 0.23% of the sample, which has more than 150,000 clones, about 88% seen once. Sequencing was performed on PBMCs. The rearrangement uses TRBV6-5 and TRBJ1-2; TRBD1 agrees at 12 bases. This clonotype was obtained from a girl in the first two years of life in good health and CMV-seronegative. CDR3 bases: TGTGCCAGCAGACCTCCGGGACAGGGGGCCGGGGGCTACACCTTC. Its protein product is CASRPPGQGAGGYTF.